The 2 T cell receptor beta chains given below trace back to one sample, sequenced in a study of neurological immune-mediated disorders. Time point noted: longitudinal time-point 2. One entry per CDR3 protein, called by TCRdb with MiXCR from the 5' RACE reads. This table has about 49,000 distinct CDR3 sequences, 13% appearing once. The sequencing input was PBMCs. All receptors come from a male donor with HTLV-1-associated myelopathy (HAM/TSP).

This clonotype appeared many times. The gene calls are TRBV20-1 and TRBJ1-1; D remains unclear. Per the germline V gene, CDR1 is DFQATT and CDR2 is SNEGSKA (reference sequence). This CDR3 contains 13 residues. The germline V and J ends were trimmed by 3 bases and 3 bases, with 11 bases remaining between them. The CDR3 is CSARAGGDTEAFF. The CDR3 nucleotides are TGCAGTGCTAGGGCAGGCGGAGACACTGAAGCTTTCTTT.

This clonotype was picked up many times. The chain carries TRBV20-1 and TRBJ1-2, with no clear D. Germline loops: CDR1 DFQATT, CDR2 SNEGSKA (reference sequence). Between the trimmed V and J ends, which lost 2 bases and 9 bases, there was a span of 10 bases. The CDR3 length is 11 residues. The CDR3 DNA reads as TGCAGTGCTAGATCTCGTGAGAGCTACACCTTC. Translation: CSARSRESYTF.